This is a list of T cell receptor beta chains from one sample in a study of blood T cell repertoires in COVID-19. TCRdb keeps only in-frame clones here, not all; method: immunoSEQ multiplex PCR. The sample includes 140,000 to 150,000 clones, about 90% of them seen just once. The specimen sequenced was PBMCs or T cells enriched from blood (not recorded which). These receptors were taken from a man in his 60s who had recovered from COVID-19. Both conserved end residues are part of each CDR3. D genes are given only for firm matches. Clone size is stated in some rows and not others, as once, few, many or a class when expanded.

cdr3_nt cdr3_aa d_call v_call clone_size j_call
TGTGCCATCAGACAGGGACAGGGGAATGAAAAACTGTTTTTT CAIRQGQGNEKLFF TRBD1 TRBV10-3 - TRBJ1-4
TGTGCAAAACAGGACAGGGCGAACACTGAAGCTTTCTTT CAKQDRANTEAFF TRBD1 TRBV30 - TRBJ1-1
TGTGCCAGCAGGGCACAGCAAGCTAACTATGGCTACACCTTC CASRAQQANYGYTF - TRBV2 - TRBJ1-2
TGTGCCAGCAGCTTGGGGACAGGGGCCCAACAGAACACTGAAGCTTTCTTT CASSLGTGAQQNTEAFF TRBD1 TRBV5-4 once TRBJ1-1
TGTGCCAGCAGCCCAGGGGGCGCTGTAGAAAAACTGTTTTTT CASSPGGAVEKLFF TRBD1 TRBV5-4 - TRBJ1-4
TGTGCCAGCAGAACGGGACTAGTATACGAGCAGTACTTC CASRTGLVYEQYF TRBD2 TRBV28 - TRBJ2-7
TGTGCCAGCAGTGAGGAGGCCAATCAGCCCCAGCATTTT CASSEEANQPQHF - TRBV2 - TRBJ1-5
TGTGCCATCAGAGCGGAGGGGAATTCACCCCTCCACTTT CAIRAEGNSPLHF - TRBV10-3 - TRBJ1-6
TGCGCCAGCAGAGTAGGGACAGGGGAAATGAGGGACACTGAAGCTTTCTTT CASRVGTGEMRDTEAFF TRBD1 TRBV5-1 - TRBJ1-1
TGTGCCAGCTCACTAGGACAGGGGAATGAGCAGTTCTTC CASSLGQGNEQFF TRBD1 TRBV18 - TRBJ2-1
TGTGCCAGCAGCGGACAGTACAATCAGCCCCAGCATTTT CASSGQYNQPQHF - TRBV6-5 - TRBJ1-5
TGTGCCAGCTCACCCGGGGATCGCGAGACCCAGTACTTC CASSPGDRETQYF - TRBV18 - TRBJ2-5
TGTGCCAGCAGCTTGGGCGCCGGGTCGAAGGGGAAACTGTTTTTT CASSLGAGSKGKLFF - TRBV3-1/TRBV3-2 - TRBJ1-4
TGTGCCAGCAGTCCGTACGGGGGGAGCTCCTACGAGCAGTACTTC CASSPYGGSSYEQYF TRBD2 TRBV6-5 - TRBJ2-7
TGTGCAAGTCGCTTAGTAGACAGGGGTGGTACCGGGCACCAGTCATGGAGGTACAATGAGCAGTTCTTC CASRLVDRGGTGHQSWRYNEQFF - TRBV12-2 - TRBJ2-1
TGTGCCAGCCAAATCCCGGGATGGAGTCAGCCCCAGCATTTT CASQIPGWSQPQHF - TRBV6-5 - TRBJ1-5
TGTGCCAGCAGCTTGGCAGGCCTCAATGGGCAGTTCTTC CASSLAGLNGQFF - TRBV5-4 - TRBJ2-1
TGTGCCAGCAGCTTAATCCCAGCCTACGAGCAGTACTTC CASSLIPAYEQYF - TRBV7-2 - TRBJ2-7
TGTGCCAGCAGCTTACCCCAGGGGGCGGAGACCCAGTACTTC CASSLPQGAETQYF TRBD1 TRBV7-9 - TRBJ2-5
TGTGCCAGCAGTGGAGGACAGGGAGTAACTGAAGCTTTCTTT CASSGGQGVTEAFF TRBD1 TRBV6-4 - TRBJ1-1